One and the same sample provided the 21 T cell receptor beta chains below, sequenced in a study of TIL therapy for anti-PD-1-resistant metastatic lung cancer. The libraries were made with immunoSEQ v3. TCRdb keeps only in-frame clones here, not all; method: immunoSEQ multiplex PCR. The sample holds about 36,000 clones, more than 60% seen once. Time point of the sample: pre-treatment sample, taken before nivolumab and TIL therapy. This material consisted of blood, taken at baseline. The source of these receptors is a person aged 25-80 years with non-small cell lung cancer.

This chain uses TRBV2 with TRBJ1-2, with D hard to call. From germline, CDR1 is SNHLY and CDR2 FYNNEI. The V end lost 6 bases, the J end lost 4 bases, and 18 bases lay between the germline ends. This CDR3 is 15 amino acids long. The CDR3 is CASRDEGLSLYGYTF. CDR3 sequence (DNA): TGTGCCAGCAGGGATGAAGGGCTTAGTCTCTATGGCTACACCTTC.

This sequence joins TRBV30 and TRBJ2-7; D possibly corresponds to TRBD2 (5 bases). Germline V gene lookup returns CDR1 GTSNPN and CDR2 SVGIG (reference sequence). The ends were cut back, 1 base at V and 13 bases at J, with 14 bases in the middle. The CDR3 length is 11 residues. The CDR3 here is CAWSALRAQYF. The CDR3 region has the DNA TGTGCCTGGAGTGCGCTGAGGGCTCAATACTTC.

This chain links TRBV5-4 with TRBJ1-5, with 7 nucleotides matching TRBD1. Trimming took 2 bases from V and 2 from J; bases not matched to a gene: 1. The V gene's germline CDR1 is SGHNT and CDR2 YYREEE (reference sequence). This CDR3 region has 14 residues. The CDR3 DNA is TGTGCCAGCAGCTTTGACAGGGGCAATCAGCCCCAGCATTTT. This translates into CASSFDRGNQPQHF.

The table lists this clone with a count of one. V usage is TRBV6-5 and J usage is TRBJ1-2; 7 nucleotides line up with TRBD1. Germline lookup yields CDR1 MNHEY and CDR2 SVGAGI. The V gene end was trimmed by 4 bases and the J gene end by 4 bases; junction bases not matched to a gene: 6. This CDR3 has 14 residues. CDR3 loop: CASSLGGQTYGYTF. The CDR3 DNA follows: TGTGCCAGCAGTTTGGGGGGACAGACCTATGGCTACACCTTC.

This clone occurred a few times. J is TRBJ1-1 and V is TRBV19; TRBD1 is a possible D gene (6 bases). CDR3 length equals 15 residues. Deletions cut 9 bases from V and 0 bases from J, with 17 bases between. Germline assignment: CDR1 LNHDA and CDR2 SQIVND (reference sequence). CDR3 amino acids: CASRRRGELNTEAFF. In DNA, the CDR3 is TGTGCCAGCCGCCGCAGGGGCGAATTGAACACTGAAGCTTTCTTT.

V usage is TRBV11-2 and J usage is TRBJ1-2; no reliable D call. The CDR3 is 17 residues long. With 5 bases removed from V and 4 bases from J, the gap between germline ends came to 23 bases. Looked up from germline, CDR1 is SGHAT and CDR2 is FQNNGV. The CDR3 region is CASSLIELRVSFYGYTF. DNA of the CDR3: TGTGCCAGCAGCCTCATAGAGCTACGGGTTAGCTTCTATGGCTACACCTTC.

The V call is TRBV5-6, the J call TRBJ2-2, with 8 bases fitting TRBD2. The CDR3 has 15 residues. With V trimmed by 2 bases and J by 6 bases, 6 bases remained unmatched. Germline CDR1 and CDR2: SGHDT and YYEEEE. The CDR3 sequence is CASSLSGLVSGELFF. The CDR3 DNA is TGTGCCAGCAGCTTATCGGGACTAGTTTCCGGGGAGCTGTTTTTT.

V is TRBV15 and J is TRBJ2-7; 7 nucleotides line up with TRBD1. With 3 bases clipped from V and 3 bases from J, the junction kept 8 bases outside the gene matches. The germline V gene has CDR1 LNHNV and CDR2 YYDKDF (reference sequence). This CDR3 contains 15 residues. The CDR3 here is CATSRNRDSNYEQYF. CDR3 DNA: TGTGCCACCAGCAGGAACCGGGACAGTAACTACGAGCAGTACTTC.

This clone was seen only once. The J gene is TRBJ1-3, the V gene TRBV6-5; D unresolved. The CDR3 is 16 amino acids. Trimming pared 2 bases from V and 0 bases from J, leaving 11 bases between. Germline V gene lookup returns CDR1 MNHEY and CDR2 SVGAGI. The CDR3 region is CASSYGPQLSGNTIYF. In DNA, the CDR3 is TGTGCCAGCAGTTACGGGCCCCAGCTCTCTGGAAACACCATATATTTT.

CDR3 nucleotides: TGTGCCAGCAGTGAATTGGGCAGAAAAGGAAACACCATATATTTT. Its translation is CASSELGRKGNTIYF. The chain combines TRBV25-1 with TRBJ1-3; D unresolved. Trimming took 1 base from V and 4 from J, leaving 11 bases between them. The CDR3 runs to 15 residues. From germline, CDR1 is MGHDK and CDR2 SYGVNS.

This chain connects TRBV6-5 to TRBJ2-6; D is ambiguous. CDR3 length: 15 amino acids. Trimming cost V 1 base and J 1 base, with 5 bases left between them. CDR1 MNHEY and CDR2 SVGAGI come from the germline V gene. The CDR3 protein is CASSYLPSGANVLTF. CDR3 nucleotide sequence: TGTGCCAGCAGTTACTTGCCTTCTGGGGCCAACGTCCTGACTTTC.

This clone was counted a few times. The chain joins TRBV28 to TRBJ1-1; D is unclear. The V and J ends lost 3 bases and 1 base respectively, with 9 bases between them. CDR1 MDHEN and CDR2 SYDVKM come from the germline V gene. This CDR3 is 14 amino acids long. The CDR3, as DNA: TGTGCCAGCAGTTTGGGTAGTAAGAACACTGAAGCTTTCTTT. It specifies CASSLGSKNTEAFF.

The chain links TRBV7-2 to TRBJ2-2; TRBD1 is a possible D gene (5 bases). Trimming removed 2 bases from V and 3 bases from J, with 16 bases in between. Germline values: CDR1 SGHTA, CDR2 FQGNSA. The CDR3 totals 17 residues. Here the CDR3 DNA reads TGTGCCAGCAGCTTACTAGGACACCCCGAAGACACCGGGGAGCTGTTTTTT. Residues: CASSLLGHPEDTGELFF. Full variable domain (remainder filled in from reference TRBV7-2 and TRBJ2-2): GAGVSQSPSNKVTEKGKDVELRCDPISGHTALYWYRQSLGQGLEFLIYFQGNSAPDKSGLPSDRFSAERTGGSVSTLTIQRTQQEDSAVYLCASSLLGHPEDTGELFFGEGSRLTVL.

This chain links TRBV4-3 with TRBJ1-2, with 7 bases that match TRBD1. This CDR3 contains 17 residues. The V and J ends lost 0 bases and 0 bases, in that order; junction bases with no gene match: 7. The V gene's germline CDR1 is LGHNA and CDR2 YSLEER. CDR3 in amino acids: CASSQDATGVANYGYTF. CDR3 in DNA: TGCGCCAGCAGCCAAGATGCCACAGGGGTAGCTAACTATGGCTACACCTTC.

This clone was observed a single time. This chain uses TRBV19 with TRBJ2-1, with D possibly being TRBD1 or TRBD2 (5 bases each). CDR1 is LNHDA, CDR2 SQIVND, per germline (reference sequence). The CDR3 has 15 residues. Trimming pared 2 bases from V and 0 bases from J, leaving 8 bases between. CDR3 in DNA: TGTGCCAGTAGTATATATGGGGGCTCCTACAATGAGCAGTTCTTC. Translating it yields CASSIYGGSYNEQFF.

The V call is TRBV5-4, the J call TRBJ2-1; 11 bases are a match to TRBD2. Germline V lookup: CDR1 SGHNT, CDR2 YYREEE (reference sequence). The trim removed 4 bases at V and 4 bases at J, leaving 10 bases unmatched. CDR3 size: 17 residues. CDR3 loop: CASSLPDSGRAYNEQFF. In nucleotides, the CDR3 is TGTGCCAGCAGCCTCCCCGATAGCGGGAGGGCGTACAATGAGCAGTTCTTC.

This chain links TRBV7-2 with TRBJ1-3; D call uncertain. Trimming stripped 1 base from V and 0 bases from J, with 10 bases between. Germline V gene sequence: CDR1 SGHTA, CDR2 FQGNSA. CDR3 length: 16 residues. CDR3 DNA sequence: TGTGCCAGCAGCTTAGGGTACAGTGTCTCTGGAAACACCATATATTTT. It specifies CASSLGYSVSGNTIYF.

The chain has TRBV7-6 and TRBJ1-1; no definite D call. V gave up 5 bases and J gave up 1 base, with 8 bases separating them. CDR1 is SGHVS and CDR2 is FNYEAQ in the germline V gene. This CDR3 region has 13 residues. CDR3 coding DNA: TGTGCCAGCAGCCCTCCGGGGAACACTGAAGCTTTCTTT. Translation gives CASSPPGNTEAFF.

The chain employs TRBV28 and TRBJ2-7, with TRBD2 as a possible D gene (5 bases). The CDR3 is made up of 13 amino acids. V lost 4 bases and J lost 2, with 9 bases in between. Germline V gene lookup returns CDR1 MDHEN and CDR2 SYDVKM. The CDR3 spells CASSWHGTYEQYF. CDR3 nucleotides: TGTGCCAGCAGTTGGCACGGGACCTACGAGCAGTACTTC.

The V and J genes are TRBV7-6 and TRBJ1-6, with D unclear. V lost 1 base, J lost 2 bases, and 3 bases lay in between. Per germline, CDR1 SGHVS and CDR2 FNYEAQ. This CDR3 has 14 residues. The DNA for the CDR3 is TGTGCCAGCAGCTTAGGGGCCTATAATTCACCCCTCCACTTT. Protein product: CASSLGAYNSPLHF. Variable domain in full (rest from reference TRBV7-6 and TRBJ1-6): GAGVSQSPRYKVTKRGQDVALRCDPISGHVSLYWYRQALGQGPEFLTYFNYEAQQDKSGLPNDRFSAERPEGSISTLTIQRTEQRDSAMYRCASSLGAYNSPLHFGNGTRLTVT.

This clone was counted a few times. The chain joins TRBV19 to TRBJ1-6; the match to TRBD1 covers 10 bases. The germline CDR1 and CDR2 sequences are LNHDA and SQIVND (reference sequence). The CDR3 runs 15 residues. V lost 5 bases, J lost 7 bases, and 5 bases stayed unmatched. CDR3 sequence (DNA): TGTGCCAGTAGTCTCGGGACAGGGGAAAATTCACCCCTCCACTTT. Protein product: CASSLGTGENSPLHF.